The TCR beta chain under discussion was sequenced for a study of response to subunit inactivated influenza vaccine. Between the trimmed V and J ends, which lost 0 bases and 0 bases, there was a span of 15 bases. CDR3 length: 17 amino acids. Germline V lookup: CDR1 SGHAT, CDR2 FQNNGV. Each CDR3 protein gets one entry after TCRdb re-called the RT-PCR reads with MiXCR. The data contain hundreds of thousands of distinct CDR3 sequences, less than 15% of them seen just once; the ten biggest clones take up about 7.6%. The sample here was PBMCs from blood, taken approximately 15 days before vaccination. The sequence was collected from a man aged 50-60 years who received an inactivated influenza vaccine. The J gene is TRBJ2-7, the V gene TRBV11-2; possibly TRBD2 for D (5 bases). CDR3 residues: CASSLDAEAVSSYEQYF. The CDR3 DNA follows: TGTGCCAGCAGCTTAGACGCGGAGGCAGTGAGCTCCTACGAGCAGTACTTC. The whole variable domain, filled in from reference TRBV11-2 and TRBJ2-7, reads EAGVAQSPRYKIIEKRQSVAFWCNPISGHATLYWYQQILGQGPKLLIQFQNNGVVDDSQLPKDRFSAERLKGVDSTLKIQPAKLEDSAVYLCASSLDAEAVSSYEQYFGPGTRLTVT.